This TCR beta chain was identified during a study of T cell responses to AZD1222 COVID-19 vaccine. Background on the study: Pooling covered second doses at about 4 or about 12 weeks. General study findings and limits: Rises in breadth and depth of Spike-specific TCRs came after two AZD1222 doses. With dominance at 160-218 and 743-854, vaccine-associated CD4 TCRs spanned spike.

Measured with immunoSEQ multiplex PCR; TCRdb has only the in-frame clones, and not every one. Of about 63,000 clones listed, 85% were seen once; the top ten hold around a fifth. A word on this clone: The antigen remains unidentified.

The length of the CDR3 is 16 residues. V lost 0 bases and J 0 bases, leaving 10 bases between the germline ends. Germline-derived CDR1 and CDR2 are MNHEY and SVGAGI. Sequenced here: peripheral blood, sampled on day 0 of AZD1222 vaccination. This sequence was found in an adult in good health. The chain has TRBV6-5 and TRBJ2-3; D is undetermined. DNA for the CDR3: TGTGCCAGCAGTTACTCGATGCCCTCTAGCACAGATACGCAGTATTTT. It specifies CASSYSMPSSTDTQYF.